This is a list of T cell receptor beta chains from one sample in a study of early T cells in non-severe SARS-CoV-2 infection. TCRdb re-analysed the 5' RACE reads in MiXCR, keeping a single row per CDR3 protein. The sample lists 65,000 to 95,000 distinct CDR3 sequences, 16% occurring once. The sample consisted of whole blood. The receptors originated from an adult who was a healthcare worker with PCR-confirmed SARS-CoV-2 infection or an uninfected control (not recorded which). Each CDR3 is given with its conserved first and last residue. The D gene is left open where the match is weak. Part of the rows lack a size; the others show once, few, many or a class for expanded clones.

TRBD1 | TRBJ2-1 | - | TRBV7-6 | TGTGCCAGCAGCTTGCTACAGGGGAAAAATGAGCAGTTCTTC | CASSLLQGKNEQFF
- | TRBJ1-1 | few | TRBV10-3 | TGTGCCATCACCGGGTCGGGGAACACTGAAGCTTTCTTT | CAITGSGNTEAFF
TRBD1 | TRBJ1-1 | many | TRBV7-8 | TGTGCCAGCAGCTCGACAGGGGGCTGGGTGAACACTGAAGCTTTCTTT | CASSSTGGWVNTEAFF
- | TRBJ2-3 | - | TRBV4-2 | TGTGCCAGCAGCCTAAGGGACCTTCCAGATACGCAGTATTTT | CASSLRDLPDTQYF
- | TRBJ2-1 | few | TRBV3-1 | TGTGCCAGCAGCCAACTAGGGGATGAGCAGTTCTTC | CASSQLGDEQFF
TRBD1 | TRBJ1-1 | many | TRBV6-5 | TGTGCCAGCAGTTACTCCCCCTCACCGGGACAGGGAAGCGAAGCTTTCTTT | CASSYSPSPGQGSEAFF
- | TRBJ2-6 | many | TRBV10-3 | TGTGCCATCAGTGAGGGAGGCTCTGGGGCCAACGTCCTGACTTTC | CAISEGGSGANVLTF
- | TRBJ2-2 | few | TRBV7-6 | TGTGCCAGCAGCCCTAGGCGAGGGGAGCTGTTTTTT | CASSPRRGELFF
- | TRBJ2-7 | - | TRBV30 | TGTGCCTGGACACCGGGGAGGTTAGCGGATACCTACGAGCAGTACTTC | CAWTPGRLADTYEQYF
- | TRBJ2-1 | few | TRBV3-1 | TGTGCCAGCAGCCAAGATTGGCAGGGTGATGAGCAGTTCTTC | CASSQDWQGDEQFF
- | TRBJ2-2 | - | TRBV29-1 | TGCAGCGTTGTCGGGGGCCCGAACACCGGGGAGCTGTTTTTT | CSVVGGPNTGELFF
TRBD1 | TRBJ2-7 | - | TRBV5-1 | TGCGCCAGCAGCTCGACAGGGGCCCCCCCTTGGTACTTC | CASSSTGAPPWYF
- | TRBJ1-5 | few | TRBV27 | TGTGCCAGCAGTTTACAGGGTCCCAATCAGCCCCAGCATTTT | CASSLQGPNQPQHF
TRBD1 | TRBJ1-1 | - | TRBV29-1 | TGCAGCGTTGACAGGGGGCTGGGAGCTTTCTTT | CSVDRGLGAFF
TRBD1 | TRBJ2-3 | few | TRBV5-1 | TGCGCCAGCAGCGCCTCTGGACAGGGCCCAGATACGCAGTATTTT | CASSASGQGPDTQYF
- | TRBJ2-5 | - | TRBV29-1 | TGCAGCGTGGACCGGGTTCAAGAGACCCAGTACTTC | CSVDRVQETQYF
- | TRBJ2-3 | few | TRBV6-6 | TGTGCCAGCAGGCCGTGGGGGCATACGCAGTATTTT | CASRPWGHTQYF
- | TRBJ2-5 | - | TRBV18 | TGTGCCAGCTCACCTGATCAAGAGACCCAGTACTTC | CASSPDQETQYF
- | TRBJ2-5 | few | TRBV4-1 | TGCGCCAGCAGCCAAGTCCCCCGCTTAGGAGCGCGAGAGACCCAGTACTTC | CASSQVPRLGARETQYF
TRBD1 | TRBJ2-5 | few | TRBV18 | TGTGCCAGCTCACTCCTCTCAGGGGGCACAGAGACCCAGTACTTC | CASSLLSGGTETQYF
TRBD1 | TRBJ1-1 | many | TRBV12-3/TRBV12-4 | TGTGCCAGCAGTTTGGGGACAGGGGTGGACACTGAAGCTTTCTTT | CASSLGTGVDTEAFF
- | TRBJ2-5 | many | TRBV7-6 | TGTGCCAGCAGCGGGGCGTCGGGGTTCCTCGGGACCCAGTACTTC | CASSGASGFLGTQYF
- | TRBJ2-5 | few | TRBV5-1 | TGCGCCAGCAGTCGCGTCTTAACTGGGCAAGAGACCCAGTACTTC | CASSRVLTGQETQYF